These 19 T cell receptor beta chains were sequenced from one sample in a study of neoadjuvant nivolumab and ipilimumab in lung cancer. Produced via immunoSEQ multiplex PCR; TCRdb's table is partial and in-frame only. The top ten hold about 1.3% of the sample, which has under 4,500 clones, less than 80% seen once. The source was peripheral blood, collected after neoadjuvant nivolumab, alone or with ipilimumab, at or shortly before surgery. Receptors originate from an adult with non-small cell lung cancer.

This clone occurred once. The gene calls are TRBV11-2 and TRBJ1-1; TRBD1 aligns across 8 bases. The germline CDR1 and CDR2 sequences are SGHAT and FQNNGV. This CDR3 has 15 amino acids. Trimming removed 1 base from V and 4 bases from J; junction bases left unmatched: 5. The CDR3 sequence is CASSLVTTGGTEAFF. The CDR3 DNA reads TGTGCCAGCAGCTTAGTGACCACAGGGGGCACTGAAGCTTTCTTT.

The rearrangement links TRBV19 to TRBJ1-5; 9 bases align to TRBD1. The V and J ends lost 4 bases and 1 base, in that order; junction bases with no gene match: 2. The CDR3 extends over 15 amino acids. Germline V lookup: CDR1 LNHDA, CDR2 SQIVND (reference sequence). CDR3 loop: CASSTDRGSNQPQHF. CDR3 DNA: TGTGCCAGTAGTACGGACAGGGGAAGCAATCAGCCCCAGCATTTT. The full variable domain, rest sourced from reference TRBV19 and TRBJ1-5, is DGGITQSPKYLFRKEGQNVTLSCEQNLNHDAMYWYRQDPGQGLRLIYYSQIVNDFQKGDIAEGYSVSREKKESFPLTVTSAQKNPTAFYLCASSTDRGSNQPQHFGDGTRLSIL.

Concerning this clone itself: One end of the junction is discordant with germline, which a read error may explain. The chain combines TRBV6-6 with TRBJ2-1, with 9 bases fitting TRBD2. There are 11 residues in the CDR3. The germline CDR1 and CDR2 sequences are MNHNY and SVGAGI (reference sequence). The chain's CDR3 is CVAGAANEQFF. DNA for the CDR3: TGCGTAGCGGGAGCGGCCAATGAGCAGTTCTTC.

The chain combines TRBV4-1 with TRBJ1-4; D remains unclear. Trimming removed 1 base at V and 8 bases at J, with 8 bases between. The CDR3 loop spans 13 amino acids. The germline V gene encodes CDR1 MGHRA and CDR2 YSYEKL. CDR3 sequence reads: CASSQGWSEKLFF. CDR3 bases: TGCGCCAGCAGCCAAGGGTGGTCCGAAAAACTGTTTTTT.

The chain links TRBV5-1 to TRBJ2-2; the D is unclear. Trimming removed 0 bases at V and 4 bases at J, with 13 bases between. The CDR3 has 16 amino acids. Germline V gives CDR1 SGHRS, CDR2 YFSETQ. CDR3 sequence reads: CASSLEDLRGTGELFF. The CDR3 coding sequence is TGCGCCAGCAGCTTGGAGGACCTCCGAGGCACCGGGGAGCTGTTTTTT.

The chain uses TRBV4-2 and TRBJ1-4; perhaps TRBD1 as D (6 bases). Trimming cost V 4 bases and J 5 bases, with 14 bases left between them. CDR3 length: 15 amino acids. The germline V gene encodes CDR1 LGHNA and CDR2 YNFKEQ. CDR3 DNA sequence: TGTGCCAGCAGCCCCAGGGGACCTCAAAATGAAAAACTGTTTTTT. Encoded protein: CASSPRGPQNEKLFF.

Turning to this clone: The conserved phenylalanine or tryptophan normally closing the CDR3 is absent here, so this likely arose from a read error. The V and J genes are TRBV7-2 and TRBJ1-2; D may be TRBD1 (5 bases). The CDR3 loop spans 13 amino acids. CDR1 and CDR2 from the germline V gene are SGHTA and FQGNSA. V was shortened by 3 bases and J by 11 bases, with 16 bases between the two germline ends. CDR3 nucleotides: TGTGCCAGCAGCTTGGGGACGGGGTTGATATACACCCTC. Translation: CASSLGTGLIYTL.

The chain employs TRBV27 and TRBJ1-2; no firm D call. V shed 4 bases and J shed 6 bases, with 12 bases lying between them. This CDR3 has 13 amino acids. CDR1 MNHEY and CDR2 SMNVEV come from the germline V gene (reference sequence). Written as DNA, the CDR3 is TGTGCCAGCAGTTCATCACCCCTTGATGGCTACACCTTC. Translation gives CASSSSPLDGYTF.

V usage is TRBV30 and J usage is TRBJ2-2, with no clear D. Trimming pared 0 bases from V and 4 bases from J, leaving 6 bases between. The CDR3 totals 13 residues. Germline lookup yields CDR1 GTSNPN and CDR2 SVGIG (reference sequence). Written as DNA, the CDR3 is TGTGCCTGGAGTGTGTGGGTCACCGGGGAGCTGTTTTTT. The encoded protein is CAWSVWVTGELFF.

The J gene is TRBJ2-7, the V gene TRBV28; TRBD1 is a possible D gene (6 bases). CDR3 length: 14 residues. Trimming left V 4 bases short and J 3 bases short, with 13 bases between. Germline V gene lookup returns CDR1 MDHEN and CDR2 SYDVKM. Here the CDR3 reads CASSSGTQNYEQYF. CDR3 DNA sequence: TGTGCCAGCAGTTCCGGGACACAAAACTACGAGCAGTACTTC.

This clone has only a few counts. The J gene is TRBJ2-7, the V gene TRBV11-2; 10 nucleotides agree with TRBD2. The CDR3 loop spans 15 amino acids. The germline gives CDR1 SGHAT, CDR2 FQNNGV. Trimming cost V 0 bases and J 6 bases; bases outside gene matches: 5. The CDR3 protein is CASSLDGSGRIEQYF. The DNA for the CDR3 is TGTGCCAGCAGCTTAGACGGTAGCGGGAGGATCGAGCAGTACTTC.

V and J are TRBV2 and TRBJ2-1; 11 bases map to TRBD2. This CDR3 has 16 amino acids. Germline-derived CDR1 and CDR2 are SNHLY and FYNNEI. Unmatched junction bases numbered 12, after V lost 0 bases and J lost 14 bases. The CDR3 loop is CASSEARVAGGPGEFF. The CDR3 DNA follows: TGTGCCAGCAGTGAAGCGCGGGTAGCGGGAGGGCCTGGTGAGTTCTTC.

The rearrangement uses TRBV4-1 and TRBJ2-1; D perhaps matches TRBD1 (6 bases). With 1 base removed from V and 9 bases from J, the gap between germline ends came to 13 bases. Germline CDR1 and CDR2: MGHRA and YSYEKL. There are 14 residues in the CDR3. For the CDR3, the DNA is TGCGCCAGCAGCCAAGGACTAACAGGGATTGAGCAGTTCTTC. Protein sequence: CASSQGLTGIEQFF.

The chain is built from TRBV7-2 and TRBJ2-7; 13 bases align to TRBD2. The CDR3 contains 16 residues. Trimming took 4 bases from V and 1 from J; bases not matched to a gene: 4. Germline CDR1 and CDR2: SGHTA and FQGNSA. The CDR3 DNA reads TGTGCCAGCAGCTACGGACTAGCGGGAGAATCCTACGAGCAGTACTTC. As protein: CASSYGLAGESYEQYF.

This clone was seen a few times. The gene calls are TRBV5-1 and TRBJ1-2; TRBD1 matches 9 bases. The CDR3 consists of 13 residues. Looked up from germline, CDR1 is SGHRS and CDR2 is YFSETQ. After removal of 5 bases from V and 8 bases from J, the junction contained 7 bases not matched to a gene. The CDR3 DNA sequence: TGCGCCAGCAGAATACAGGGGGCGGGCGGCTACACCTTC. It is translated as CASRIQGAGGYTF.

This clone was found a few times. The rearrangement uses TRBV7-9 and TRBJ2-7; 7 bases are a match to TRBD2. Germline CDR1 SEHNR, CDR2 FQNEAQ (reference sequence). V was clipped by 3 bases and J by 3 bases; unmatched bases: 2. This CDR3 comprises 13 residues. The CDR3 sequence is CASSLRGIYEQYF. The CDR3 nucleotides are TGTGCCAGCAGCTTGCGGGGGATCTACGAGCAGTACTTC.

The CDR3: CASSGGQNERNGYTF. In DNA, the CDR3 is TGTGCCAGCAGCGGGGGACAGAACGAGCGGAATGGCTACACCTTC. J is TRBJ1-2 and V is TRBV5-4; 7 bases are a match to TRBD1. Unmatched junction bases numbered 12, after V lost 4 bases and J lost 6 bases. The germline V gene has CDR1 SGHNT and CDR2 YYREEE (reference sequence). This CDR3 is built from 15 residues.

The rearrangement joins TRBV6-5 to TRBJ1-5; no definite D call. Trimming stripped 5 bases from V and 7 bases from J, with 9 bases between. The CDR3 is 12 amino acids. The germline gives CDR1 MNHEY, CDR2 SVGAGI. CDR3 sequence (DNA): TGTGCCAGCAGTCCCATCGGCCAGCCCCAGCATTTT. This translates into CASSPIGQPQHF.

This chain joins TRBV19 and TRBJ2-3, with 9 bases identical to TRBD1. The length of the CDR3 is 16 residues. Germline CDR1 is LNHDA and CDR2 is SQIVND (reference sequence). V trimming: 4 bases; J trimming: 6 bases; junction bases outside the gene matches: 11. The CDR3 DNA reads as TGTGCCAGTAGTAAGGGGACAGGGAAGGGGGTGGATACGCAGTATTTT. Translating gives CASSKGTGKGVDTQYF. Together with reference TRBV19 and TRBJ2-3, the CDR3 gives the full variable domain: DGGITQSPKYLFRKEGQNVTLSCEQNLNHDAMYWYRQDPGQGLRLIYYSQIVNDFQKGDIAEGYSVSREKKESFPLTVTSAQKNPTAFYLCASSKGTGKGVDTQYFGPGTRLTVL.